The rows below give T cell receptor beta chains drawn from one sample of a study of early T cells in non-severe SARS-CoV-2 infection. Using its own MiXCR run on the 5' RACE reads, TCRdb lists one record per CDR3 protein. The sample records roughly 50,000 distinct CDR3 sequences, approximately 6% being singletons. The source material was whole blood, sampled at baseline. The receptors were sampled from an adult who was a healthcare worker with PCR-confirmed SARS-CoV-2 infection or an uninfected control (not recorded which). Each CDR3 is given with its conserved first and last residue. Fields, in order: J gene, clone size, V gene, D gene, CDR3 DNA, CDR3 protein. D genes are given only for firm matches. Only part of the rows carry a size: once, few, many, or a class if the clone is expanded.

J gene: TRBJ2-2
clone size: .
V gene: TRBV5-1
D gene: .
CDR3 DNA: TGCGCCAGCACCCTCACCGGGGAGCTGTTTTTT
CDR3 protein: CASTLTGELFF

J gene: TRBJ2-1
clone size: many
V gene: TRBV28
D gene: .
CDR3 DNA: TGTGCCAGCCAAGGGGGGTTTGGGAATGAGCAGTTCTTC
CDR3 protein: CASQGGFGNEQFF

J gene: TRBJ1-5
clone size: many
V gene: TRBV6-2/TRBV6-3
D gene: .
CDR3 DNA: TGTGCCAGCAGCCTTATCGGACGGACAAATCAGCCCCAGCATTTT
CDR3 protein: CASSLIGRTNQPQHF

J gene: TRBJ2-7
clone size: few
V gene: TRBV20-1
D gene: TRBD2
CDR3 DNA: TGCAGTGCTACTGGGACTAGCGGGAGCTACGAGCAGTACTTC
CDR3 protein: CSATGTSGSYEQYF

J gene: TRBJ2-6
clone size: many
V gene: TRBV5-1
D gene: .
CDR3 DNA: TGCGCCAGCAGCTTCCCACAGGGTAACCCGTCTGGGGCCAACGTCCTGACTTTC
CDR3 protein: CASSFPQGNPSGANVLTF

J gene: TRBJ1-1
clone size: many
V gene: TRBV28
D gene: .
CDR3 DNA: TGTGCCAGCAGTTTAGGGTATGGGAACACTGAAGCTTTCTTT
CDR3 protein: CASSLGYGNTEAFF

J gene: TRBJ2-1
clone size: many
V gene: TRBV24-1
D gene: TRBD1
CDR3 DNA: TGTGCCACCAGTGATCCAACAGGGGGAAGGTACAATGAGCAGTTCTTC
CDR3 protein: CATSDPTGGRYNEQFF

J gene: TRBJ1-4
clone size: .
V gene: TRBV10-3
D gene: .
CDR3 DNA: TGTGCCATCAGTGAGTCAAATCAGGTCCGGGAGTCCGAAAAACTGTTTTTT
CDR3 protein: CAISESNQVRESEKLFF

J gene: TRBJ1-2
clone size: many
V gene: TRBV12-5
D gene: .
CDR3 DNA: TGTGCTAGTGGACAGGATGGCTACACCTTC
CDR3 protein: CASGQDGYTF

J gene: TRBJ2-6
clone size: .
V gene: TRBV5-1
D gene: .
CDR3 DNA: TGCGCCAGCAGCCTCAATACGGGGGCTGGGGCCAACGTCCTGACTTTC
CDR3 protein: CASSLNTGAGANVLTF

J gene: TRBJ1-1
clone size: .
V gene: TRBV7-9
D gene: TRBD1
CDR3 DNA: TGTGCCAGCAGCTTAGTGGGTACAGGGGCGAAAGCTTTCTTT
CDR3 protein: CASSLVGTGAKAFF

J gene: TRBJ2-3
clone size: few
V gene: TRBV9
D gene: .
CDR3 DNA: TGTGCCAGCAGCGCTTCCCACATTTCGACGGTGGGCCTCGCAGATACGCAGTATTTT
CDR3 protein: CASSASHISTVGLADTQYF

J gene: TRBJ2-7
clone size: many
V gene: TRBV28
D gene: TRBD2
CDR3 DNA: TGTGCCAGCACTGGGGGAGGGTCTGGGTACGAGCAGTACTTC
CDR3 protein: CASTGGGSGYEQYF

J gene: TRBJ2-7
clone size: many
V gene: TRBV7-9
D gene: TRBD1
CDR3 DNA: TGTGCCAGCAGCTTAGTCCGGGACAGACCTGTCGACGAGCAGTACTTC
CDR3 protein: CASSLVRDRPVDEQYF

J gene: TRBJ2-7
clone size: .
V gene: TRBV7-2
D gene: .
CDR3 DNA: TGTGCCAGCAGCTTAGGCCTCCAATACGAGCAGTACTTC
CDR3 protein: CASSLGLQYEQYF

J gene: TRBJ2-3
clone size: many
V gene: TRBV6-2/TRBV6-3
D gene: TRBD2
CDR3 DNA: TGTGCCAGCAGACCGGGGCCTAGCGGGAGGGCCCCAGATACGCAGTATTTT
CDR3 protein: CASRPGPSGRAPDTQYF

J gene: TRBJ2-7
clone size: many
V gene: TRBV24-1
D gene: .
CDR3 DNA: TGTGCCACCAGTGATTGGGACACTCACTACGAGCAGTACTTC
CDR3 protein: CATSDWDTHYEQYF

J gene: TRBJ2-5
clone size: .
V gene: TRBV12-3/TRBV12-4
D gene: TRBD1
CDR3 DNA: TGTGCCAGCAGTTTAGGAGGACAGGGAAAAGAGACCCAGTACTTC
CDR3 protein: CASSLGGQGKETQYF

J gene: TRBJ2-7
clone size: .
V gene: TRBV19
D gene: TRBD1
CDR3 DNA: TGTGCCAGTAGTATAACCGGGACAGACTACGAGCAGTACTTC
CDR3 protein: CASSITGTDYEQYF

J gene: TRBJ2-6
clone size: few
V gene: TRBV19
D gene: .
CDR3 DNA: TGTGCCAGTAGTAATTCGGACGTGGGGGCCAACGTCCTGACTTTC
CDR3 protein: CASSNSDVGANVLTF

J gene: TRBJ2-5
clone size: .
V gene: TRBV6-5
D gene: .
CDR3 DNA: TGTGCCAGCAGTTCAGGGGTGGGTCAAGAGACCCAGTACTTC
CDR3 protein: CASSSGVGQETQYF

J gene: TRBJ2-1
clone size: few
V gene: TRBV11-2
D gene: .
CDR3 DNA: TGTGCCAGCAGCTTAGGTCGGATAGCGGCCTACAATGAGCAGTTCTTC
CDR3 protein: CASSLGRIAAYNEQFF

J gene: TRBJ2-1
clone size: .
V gene: TRBV29-1
D gene: .
CDR3 DNA: TGCAGCGTTGAAGGAGTACGCAATGAGCAGTTCTTC
CDR3 protein: CSVEGVRNEQFF

J gene: TRBJ2-7
clone size: few
V gene: TRBV5-1
D gene: TRBD1
CDR3 DNA: TGCGCCAGCAGCCCAGGGGGCGTCTACGAGCAGTACTTC
CDR3 protein: CASSPGGVYEQYF

J gene: TRBJ2-3
clone size: few
V gene: TRBV28
D gene: .
CDR3 DNA: TGTGCCAGCAGTTCCGGGACTCACACAGATACGCAGTATTTT
CDR3 protein: CASSSGTHTDTQYF

J gene: TRBJ2-5
clone size: many
V gene: TRBV18
D gene: .
CDR3 DNA: TGTGCCAGCTCACGAATCGGGACGGCCCAAGAGACCCAGTACTTC
CDR3 protein: CASSRIGTAQETQYF

J gene: TRBJ2-1
clone size: .
V gene: TRBV6-4
D gene: .
CDR3 DNA: TGTGCCACCACCCCGACAGATGAGCAGTTCTTC
CDR3 protein: CATTPTDEQFF

J gene: TRBJ2-3
clone size: many
V gene: TRBV7-9
D gene: TRBD2
CDR3 DNA: TGTGCCAGCAGCTTAGTTGGCGGGAGGGCAGATACGCAGTATTTT
CDR3 protein: CASSLVGGRADTQYF

J gene: TRBJ2-3
clone size: many
V gene: TRBV6-2/TRBV6-3
D gene: TRBD1
CDR3 DNA: TGTGCCAGCACTTCAGGGGGCCGGATCACAGATACGCAGTATTTT
CDR3 protein: CASTSGGRITDTQYF

J gene: TRBJ2-7
clone size: few
V gene: TRBV28
D gene: TRBD1
CDR3 DNA: TGTGCCAGCAGCCTTGGACAGGGAGGCTACGAGCAGTACTTC
CDR3 protein: CASSLGQGGYEQYF

J gene: TRBJ1-3
clone size: .
V gene: TRBV9
D gene: .
CDR3 DNA: TGTGCCAGCAGCCCTCAGGGCCTCTCTGGAAACACCATATATTTT
CDR3 protein: CASSPQGLSGNTIYF

J gene: TRBJ2-5
clone size: many
V gene: TRBV5-5
D gene: .
CDR3 DNA: TGTGCCAGCAGCTTGTATGTTGGGACCCAGTACTTC
CDR3 protein: CASSLYVGTQYF

J gene: TRBJ2-1
clone size: .
V gene: TRBV5-4
D gene: TRBD1
CDR3 DNA: TGTGCCAGCAGCCTTGGACAGGGGGCCCACAATGAGCAGTTCTTC
CDR3 protein: CASSLGQGAHNEQFF

J gene: TRBJ1-5
clone size: few
V gene: TRBV6-2/TRBV6-3
D gene: TRBD1
CDR3 DNA: TGTGCCAGCACCGGGACAGGGGGCAATCAGCCCCAGCATTTT
CDR3 protein: CASTGTGGNQPQHF

J gene: TRBJ1-4
clone size: few
V gene: TRBV28
D gene: .
CDR3 DNA: TGTGCCAGCAGTTTTGTGGGGGCTGGGGAAAAACTGTTTTTT
CDR3 protein: CASSFVGAGEKLFF

J gene: TRBJ2-2
clone size: .
V gene: TRBV14
D gene: .
CDR3 DNA: TGTGCCAGCAGCCAAGTACTCACCGGGGAGCTGTTTTTT
CDR3 protein: CASSQVLTGELFF

J gene: TRBJ2-7
clone size: .
V gene: TRBV6-1
D gene: .
CDR3 DNA: TGTGCCAGCAGTGAGAACGGCTACGAGCAGTACTTC
CDR3 protein: CASSENGYEQYF

J gene: TRBJ2-7
clone size: few
V gene: TRBV5-1
D gene: .
CDR3 DNA: TGCGCCAGCAGCTTGGAGCGGCACCTCTCCTACGAGCAGTACTTC
CDR3 protein: CASSLERHLSYEQYF